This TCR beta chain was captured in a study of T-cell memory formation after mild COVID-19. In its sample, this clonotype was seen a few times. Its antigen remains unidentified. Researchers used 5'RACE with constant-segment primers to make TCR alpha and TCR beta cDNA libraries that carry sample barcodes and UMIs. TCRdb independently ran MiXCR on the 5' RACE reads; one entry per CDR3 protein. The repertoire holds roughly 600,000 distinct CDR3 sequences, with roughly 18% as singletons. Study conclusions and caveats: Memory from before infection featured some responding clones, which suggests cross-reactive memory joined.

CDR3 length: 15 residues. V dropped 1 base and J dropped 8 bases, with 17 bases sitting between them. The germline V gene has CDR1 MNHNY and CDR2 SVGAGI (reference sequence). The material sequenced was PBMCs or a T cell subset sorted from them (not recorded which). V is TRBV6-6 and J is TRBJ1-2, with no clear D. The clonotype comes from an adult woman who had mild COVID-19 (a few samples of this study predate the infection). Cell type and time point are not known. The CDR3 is CASSYYPGTQGGYTF. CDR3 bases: TGTGCCAGCAGTTACTACCCGGGTACCCAAGGCGGCTACACCTTC.